Detailed here is one TCR beta chain. Its antigen is as yet unknown. The sample carries other DNA sequences with the same CDR3. From germline, CDR1 is SGHDT and CDR2 YYEEEE. CDR3 length equals 14 residues. The V segment lost 2 bases and the J segment 0 bases; nucleotides outside the gene matches: 1. This entry belongs to a study of cytomegalovirus exposure and HLA in healthy donors. Study results and limitations: The authors later found most CMV-associated TCR beta chains appeared HLA-restricted. Reported results showed that the classifier diagnosed cytomegalovirus status with high specificity and sensitivity. Owing to their indistinguishability, certain V segments, notably TRBV6-2 and TRBV6-3, were excluded.

PCR amplification relied on 60 Vbeta primers (plus 13 Jbeta primers). Clones were sequenced by immunoSEQ multiplex PCR, and TCRdb holds only the in-frame ones, with some missing. The listing contains some 110,000 clones. The receptor's source is a man aged 35 to 55 in good health and CMV-seropositive. Sequences were obtained from PBMCs. The chain has TRBV5-6 and TRBJ2-7, with 8 bases aligning to TRBD1. CDR3 in amino acids: CASSFGTGSYEQYF. DNA of the CDR3: TGTGCCAGCAGCTTTGGGACAGGCTCCTACGAGCAGTACTTC.